A single sample gave rise to the 32 T cell receptor beta chains below, sequenced in a study of CD8+CD57+ T cells in acquired aplastic anemia. TCR beta VDJ and CDR3 profiles were obtained from a genomic DNA template. TCRdb analysed the reads with MiXCR anew, one entry per CDR3 protein. The data contain about 470,000 distinct CDR3 sequences, less than 35% of them singletons. All patients picked for sequencing had shown, by flow cytometry, an expansion of CD8+CD57+ cells. What was sequenced was sorted CD4+, CD8+, or CD8+CD57+ T cells (not recorded which) from PBMCs. These receptors were collected from a human donor with aplastic anemia.

Worth noting for this clonotype: At one end the junction does not follow the germline gene, possibly because of a read error. The chain recombines TRBV7-2 with TRBJ1-2, with 7 bases lining up with TRBD1. This CDR3 is 15 amino acids long. Germline-derived CDR1 and CDR2 are SGHTA and FQGNSA. The CDR3 sequence is CARSLSVGQTYGYTF. CDR3 bases: TGTGCCCGCAGCTTATCGGTGGGACAGACATATGGCTACACCTTC. The full variable domain, its missing parts supplied by reference TRBV7-2 and TRBJ1-2, is GAGVSQSPSNKVTEKGKDVELRCDPISGHTALYWYRQSLGQGLEFLIYFQGNSAPDKSGLPSDRFSAERTGGSVSTLTIQRTQQEDSAVYLCARSLSVGQTYGYTFGSGTRLTVV.

This clonotype was seen many times. The genes are TRBV9 and TRBJ2-7; no clear D. The V gene lost 4 bases and the J gene lost 0 bases, with 11 bases spanning the gap. Germline V gives CDR1 SGDLS, CDR2 YYNGEE. The CDR3 consists of 14 residues. CDR3 bases: TGTGCCAGCAGCCAAATTAGCAACTCCTACGAGCAGTACTTC. Its protein is CASSQISNSYEQYF.

The rearrangement joins TRBV6-1 to TRBJ1-1; D not resolved. Trimming took 5 bases from V and 4 from J, leaving 14 bases between them. Germline V gene lookup returns CDR1 MNHNS and CDR2 SASEGT. The CDR3 sequence is 14 residues long. The CDR3 is CASSQTQGITEAFF. The CDR3 DNA reads as TGTGCCAGCAGTCAAACTCAAGGGATCACTGAAGCTTTCTTT.

The V call is TRBV6-5, the J call TRBJ1-2; tentatively, D is TRBD1 (6 bases). V lost 0 bases, J lost 5 bases, and 16 bases lay in between. Germline CDR1 MNHEY, CDR2 SVGAGI. This CDR3 is 16 amino acids long. CDR3 loop: CASSYSIGGDFYGYTF. The CDR3 nucleotides are TGTGCCAGCAGTTACTCGATCGGGGGCGACTTTTATGGCTACACCTTC.

Comments on this clonotype: This sequence may be a read error, since a much larger clone differs from it by one base. The chain carries TRBV19 and TRBJ1-1, with 9 bases fitting TRBD1. Germline values: CDR1 LNHDA, CDR2 SQIVND (reference sequence). CDR3 size: 13 residues. Trimming took 8 bases from V and 5 from J; bases not matched to a gene: 6. The CDR3 region is CASGETGGTEAFF. The DNA for the CDR3 is TGTGCCAGTGGAGAGACAGGGGGGACTGAAGCTTTCTTT.

This clonotype was seen ten or more times. The chain joins TRBV10-3 to TRBJ2-7; 7 positions match TRBD1. V shed 5 bases, J shed 0 bases, and the junction held 1 base outside the gene matches. Germline V gene lookup returns CDR1 ENHRY and CDR2 SYGVKD. CDR3 size: 13 residues. The CDR3 region is CAISRDSSYEQYF. Written as DNA, the CDR3 is TGTGCCATCAGTCGGGACAGCTCCTACGAGCAGTACTTC.

This clonotype was counted only a few times. This may be a read error, as it is one base from a much larger clone. CDR3 in DNA: TGTGCCAGCAGCCCAGCCGACGGCGAAGGTGGGTATGGCTACACCTTC. It encodes CASSPADGEGGYGYTF. This chain uses TRBV2 with TRBJ1-2; D ambiguous. The V gene lost 6 bases and the J gene lost 5 bases, with 22 bases spanning the gap. The CDR3 sequence is 16 residues long. Germline V gene lookup returns CDR1 SNHLY and CDR2 FYNNEI.

V is TRBV20-1 and J is TRBJ2-2; the D gene is possibly TRBD1 (5 bases). CDR1 DFQATT and CDR2 SNEGSKA come from the germline V gene (reference sequence). V lost 4 bases, J lost 2 bases, and 8 bases lay in between. The CDR3 runs 13 residues. The CDR3, as DNA: TGCAGTGCTATCGACAGAAACACCGGGGAGCTGTTTTTT. This translates into CSAIDRNTGELFF.

This clonotype was counted only a few times. The chain recombines TRBV6-1 with TRBJ2-7; D unresolved. Trimming shortened V by 6 bases and J by 4 bases, and 16 bases separated the two germline ends. Germline values: CDR1 MNHNS, CDR2 SASEGT. The CDR3 contains 14 residues. CDR3: CASSGWQDRYEQYF. The CDR3 region has the DNA TGTGCCAGCAGCGGGTGGCAGGATCGTTACGAGCAGTACTTC.

Only a few counts were recorded for this clonotype. The J gene is TRBJ1-5, the V gene TRBV7-9; D call uncertain. There are 15 residues in the CDR3. V dropped 6 bases and J dropped 4 bases, with 16 bases sitting between them. Germline V gene lookup returns CDR1 SEHNR and CDR2 FQNEAQ (reference sequence). The DNA of the CDR3 is TGTGCCAGCAGTTCCGGGTCAGTCGGGAATCAGCCCCAGCATTTT. This codes for CASSSGSVGNQPQHF.

This chain links TRBV2 with TRBJ1-6, with 8 positions matching TRBD1. CDR1 and CDR2 from the germline V gene are SNHLY and FYNNEI. CDR3 length equals 14 residues. V trimming: 6 bases; J trimming: 7 bases; junction bases outside the gene matches: 5. For the CDR3, the DNA is TGTGCCAGCAGCGAACAGGGGGAGAATTCACCCCTCCACTTT. The encoded protein is CASSEQGENSPLHF.

Comment on this clonotype: A much larger clonotype is one base distant, so this may be a read error. CDR3 in DNA: TGTGCCAGCAGCCGGGACAGGGTCGCTGAAGCTCTCTTT. It specifies CASSRDRVAEALF. The chain combines TRBV7-8 with TRBJ1-1; TRBD1 matches at 9 bases. This CDR3 has 13 amino acids. Looked up from germline, CDR1 is SGHVS and CDR2 is FQNEAQ.

J is TRBJ1-6 and V is TRBV2; 8 bases map to TRBD1. The trim removed 6 bases at V and 7 bases at J, leaving 2 bases unmatched. There are 13 residues in the CDR3. Per germline, CDR1 SNHLY and CDR2 FYNNEI. The CDR3 DNA reads TGTGCCAGCAGAGCAGGGGGCAATTCACCCCTCCACTTT. It specifies CASRAGGNSPLHF.

This clonotype has ten or more counts. V is TRBV19 and J is TRBJ1-5; possible D gene TRBD1, 6 bases. Germline V gene data show CDR1 as LNHDA and CDR2 as SQIVND (reference sequence). The length of the CDR3 is 14 residues. The V and J ends lost 4 bases and 5 bases respectively, with 12 bases between them. CDR3 nucleotide sequence: TGTGCCAGTAGTACCCTCTACAGGGATCAGCCCCAGCATTTT. Translating gives CASSTLYRDQPQHF. The variable domain in full, with the rest retrieved from reference TRBV19 and TRBJ1-5, is DGGITQSPKYLFRKEGQNVTLSCEQNLNHDAMYWYRQDPGQGLRLIYYSQIVNDFQKGDIAEGYSVSREKKESFPLTVTSAQKNPTAFYLCASSTLYRDQPQHFGDGTRLSIL.

This chain joins TRBV4-1 and TRBJ2-5; D is perhaps TRBD1 or TRBD2 (6 bases each). Germline CDR1 and CDR2: MGHRA and YSYEKL. The CDR3 has 14 residues. The ends were cut back, 1 base at V and 4 bases at J, with 10 bases in the middle. This chain's CDR3 is CASSQVEGGETQYF. The CDR3 nucleotides are TGCGCCAGCAGCCAAGTAGAGGGGGGAGAGACCCAGTACTTC.

Only a few counts were recorded for this clonotype. The J gene is TRBJ1-5, the V gene TRBV20-1; 11 bases are a match to TRBD1. Germline trimming cut 6 bases from V and 2 bases from J; bases unmatched to any gene: 12. The CDR3 totals 17 residues. Germline CDR1 reads DFQATT; CDR2 reads SNEGSKA (reference sequence). In DNA, the CDR3 is TGCAGTGCCGAGAACGGACAGGGGGCCGTCGGCAATCAGCCCCAGCATTTT. This sequence encodes CSAENGQGAVGNQPQHF.

This rearrangement joins TRBV3-1 to TRBJ1-2, with a tentative D call TRBD1 (5 bases). Germline loops: CDR1 LGHDT, CDR2 YNNKEL (reference sequence). V was clipped by 8 bases and J by 3 bases, with 19 bases between them. CDR3 length: 15 amino acids. This CDR3 is CASSPLPGDDYGYTF. The CDR3 region has the DNA TGTGCCAGCTCACCCTTACCGGGGGACGACTATGGCTACACCTTC. The complete variable domain, with remaining parts taken from reference TRBV3-1 and TRBJ1-2, reads DTAVSQTPKYLVTQMGNDKSIKCEQNLGHDTMYWYKQDSKKFLKIMFSYNNKELIINETVPNRFSPKSPDKAHLNLHINSLELGDSAVYFCASSPLPGDDYGYTFGSGTRLTVV.

This clonotype was observed a handful of times. V is TRBV7-9 and J is TRBJ1-4, with D unresolved. Germline values: CDR1 SEHNR, CDR2 FQNEAQ (reference sequence). The CDR3 is 14 amino acids. The germline V and J ends were trimmed by 8 bases and 11 bases, with 21 bases remaining between them. DNA of the CDR3: TGTGCCAGCCGTTCGGATTCCGGCGGTGAGAAACTGTTTTTT. This gives the protein CASRSDSGGEKLFF.

This clonotype has ten or more counts. The genes are TRBV5-1 and TRBJ2-2, with a possible D match to TRBD2 (6 bases). Germline loops: CDR1 SGHRS, CDR2 YFSETQ. With 2 bases removed from V and 3 bases from J, the gap between germline ends came to 11 bases. The CDR3 has 15 residues. CDR3 in amino acids: CASSLDAGHTGELFF. The CDR3 DNA reads TGCGCCAGCAGCTTAGATGCGGGACACACCGGGGAGCTGTTTTTT.

This clonotype was seen a single time. The chain is built from TRBV25-1 and TRBJ1-1, with TRBD1 as a possible D gene (5 bases). V lost 4 bases, J lost 3 bases, and 15 bases lay in between. The germline V gene has CDR1 MGHDK and CDR2 SYGVNS. CDR3 length: 15 amino acids. The chain's CDR3 is CASSASSTGYTEAFF. The CDR3, as DNA: TGTGCCAGCAGTGCTAGTTCAACAGGATACACTGAAGCTTTCTTT. Complete variable domain (other parts from reference TRBV25-1 and TRBJ1-1): EADIYQTPRYLVIGTGKKITLECSQTMGHDKMYWYQQDPGMELHLIHYSYGVNSTEKGDLSSESTVSRIRTEHFPLTLESARPSHTSQYLCASSASSTGYTEAFFGQGTRLTVV.

This clonotype appeared a few times. The chain couples TRBV5-8 to TRBJ1-5, with a weak D call TRBD1 (6 bases). V was trimmed by 4 bases and J by 4 bases, leaving 15 bases between them. The CDR3 is 15 residues long. The germline V gene encodes CDR1 SGHTS and CDR2 YDEGEE. The CDR3 coding sequence is TGTGCCAGCAGCCCGCTAGGGGGGCTAAATCAGCCCCAGCATTTT. Its translation: CASSPLGGLNQPQHF.

There are many counts of this clonotype. The chain joins TRBV20-1 to TRBJ1-5; maybe TRBD1 (5 bases). The ends were cut back, 5 bases at V and 1 base at J, with 6 bases in the middle. Germline V gene sequence: CDR1 DFQATT, CDR2 SNEGSKA (reference sequence). CDR3 length: 12 amino acids. The CDR3 nucleotides are TGCAGTGCTTGGGACAGCAATCAGCCCCAGCATTTT. Its translation: CSAWDSNQPQHF.

There are many counts of this clonotype. CDR3 region: CSARQTGSQPQHF. In DNA, the CDR3 is TGCAGTGCTAGACAAACAGGGAGCCAGCCCCAGCATTTT. The chain carries TRBV20-1 and TRBJ1-5; weak D call: TRBD1 (6 bases). The germline V gene encodes CDR1 DFQATT and CDR2 SNEGSKA (reference sequence). The V end lost 2 bases, the J end lost 7 bases, and 12 bases lay between the germline ends. This CDR3 comprises 13 residues.

This clonotype was observed a few times. The CDR3 sequence is CASRGLPSTGELFF. The CDR3 region has the DNA TGTGCCAGCAGGGGACTTCCGAGCACCGGGGAGCTGTTTTTT. The V gene is TRBV27, the J gene TRBJ2-2; possibly TRBD2 for D (6 bases). Germline V gives CDR1 MNHEY, CDR2 SMNVEV (reference sequence). Trimming left V 6 bases short and J 4 bases short, with 12 bases between. This CDR3 region has 14 residues.

The sample holds many counts of this clonotype. The chain recombines TRBV9 with TRBJ1-2; 10 nucleotides agree with TRBD1. The trim removed 4 bases at V and 12 bases at J, leaving 6 bases unmatched. This CDR3 is 12 amino acids long. Germline-derived CDR1 and CDR2 are SGDLS and YYNGEE. This CDR3 reads CASSTGQGVNTF. CDR3 nucleotides: TGTGCCAGCAGCACAGGACAGGGGGTTAACACCTTC.

Ten or more counts support this clonotype. The rearrangement uses TRBV4-3 and TRBJ1-1, with a possible D match to TRBD1 (5 bases). The ends were cut back, 3 bases at V and 5 bases at J, with 10 bases in the middle. There are 13 residues in the CDR3. Germline values: CDR1 LGHNA, CDR2 YSLEER. CDR3 nucleotide sequence: TGCGCCAGCAGCCATCAGGGTCAAACTGAAGCTTTCTTT. This sequence encodes CASSHQGQTEAFF.

This clonotype was seen a handful of times. The V and J genes are TRBV6-1 and TRBJ1-5; 7 nucleotides line up with TRBD1. Germline-derived CDR1 and CDR2 are MNHNS and SASEGT. J was trimmed by 6 bases and V by 6 bases; bases with no gene match: 8. The CDR3 totals 14 residues. CDR3 in DNA: TGTGCCAGCAGAGTACAGGGGTTTAGTCAGCCCCAGCATTTT. This sequence encodes CASRVQGFSQPQHF.

The chain employs TRBV20-1 and TRBJ1-5; tentative D call: TRBD1 (5 bases). This CDR3 is built from 15 residues. Germline V gives CDR1 DFQATT, CDR2 SNEGSKA (reference sequence). V was shortened by 0 bases and J by 6 bases, with 15 bases between the two germline ends. CDR3 nucleotides: TGCAGTGCTAGAGATTCTCCGGGGGTCGGTCAGCCCCAGCATTTT. Translation gives CSARDSPGVGQPQHF.

In this sample, this clonotype turned up a few times. The V and J genes are TRBV11-2 and TRBJ2-1, with TRBD2 as a possible D gene (8 bases). CDR3 size: 15 residues. Per the germline V gene, CDR1 is SGHAT and CDR2 is FQNNGV. Trimming stripped 8 bases from V and 9 bases from J, with 23 bases between. The CDR3 sequence is CASDPGTRTGVEQFF. The DNA of the CDR3 is TGTGCCAGCGACCCCGGGACTAGGACAGGTGTTGAGCAGTTCTTC.

For this clonotype: An end of the junction does not agree with germline; a read error may underlie this. This chain uses TRBV19 with TRBJ2-7, with D tentatively TRBD1 or TRBD2 (5 bases each). CDR3 size: 17 residues. The V gene's germline CDR1 is LNHDA and CDR2 SQIVND (reference sequence). This chain's CDR3 is CASGILGSGHSIYEQYF. The CDR3 DNA is TGTGCCAGTGGTATCTTAGGTTCGGGGCACTCCATCTACGAGCAGTACTTC.

This clonotype was observed a few times. The chain employs TRBV3-1 and TRBJ2-7; D uncertain. Trimming removed 2 bases from V and 6 bases from J, with 11 bases in between. The length of the CDR3 is 13 residues. The germline V gene encodes CDR1 LGHDT and CDR2 YNNKEL (reference sequence). As DNA, the CDR3 is TGTGCCAGCAGCCAAACGGGTCCCATCGAGCAGTACTTC. It codes for CASSQTGPIEQYF.

This sequence joins TRBV2 and TRBJ1-6, with 7 bases lining up with TRBD1. This CDR3 has 15 amino acids. V trimming: 8 bases; J trimming: 9 bases; junction bases outside the gene matches: 13. Germline assignment: CDR1 SNHLY and CDR2 FYNNEI. This chain's CDR3 is CASYGTAVHGSPLHF. CDR3 coding DNA: TGTGCCAGCTATGGGACAGCGGTTCATGGTTCACCCCTCCACTTT.